What follows are 2 T cell receptor beta chains derived from one specimen sequenced in a study of blood T cell repertoires in COVID-19. Sequenced by immunoSEQ multiplex PCR; TCRdb stores in-frame clones only, minus some. The sample records around 200,000 clones, 90% being singletons. What was sequenced was peripheral blood. The receptors here all came from a man aged 50-60 years with acute or convalescent COVID-19.

A single count supports this clone. The CDR3 spells CASRKGDREVEAFF. The CDR3 DNA reads as TGTGCCAGCAGGAAAGGGGACAGGGAGGTTGAAGCTTTCTTT. V is TRBV6-5 and J is TRBJ1-1; TRBD1 matches at 9 bases. Germline assignment: CDR1 MNHEY and CDR2 SVGAGI. This CDR3 is built from 14 residues. V shed 6 bases, J shed 7 bases, and the junction held 9 bases outside the gene matches.

The chain uses TRBV28 and TRBJ1-6; D is ambiguous. There are 17 residues in the CDR3. In germline, CDR1 is MDHEN, CDR2 SYDVKM. Trimming cost V 3 bases and J 3 bases, with 15 bases left between them. In DNA form, the CDR3 reads TGTGCCAGCAGTTTCCCCCTAATCAGAGGCTATAATTCACCCCTCCACTTT. Its protein is CASSFPLIRGYNSPLHF.